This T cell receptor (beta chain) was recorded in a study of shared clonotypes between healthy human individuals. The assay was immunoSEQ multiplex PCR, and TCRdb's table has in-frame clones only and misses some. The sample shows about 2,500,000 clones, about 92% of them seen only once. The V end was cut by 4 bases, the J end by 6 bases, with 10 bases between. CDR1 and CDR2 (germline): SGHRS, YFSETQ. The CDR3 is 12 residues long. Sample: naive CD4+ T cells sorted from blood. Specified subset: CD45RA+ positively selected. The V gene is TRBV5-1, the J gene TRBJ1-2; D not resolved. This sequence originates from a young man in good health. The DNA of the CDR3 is TGCGCCAGCAGCGCTGGACTGGATGGCTACACCTTC. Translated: CASSAGLDGYTF.